Presented here are 21 T cell receptor beta chains from one specimen sequenced in a study of regulatory T cells in long-lasting Graves disease (TCRdb year 2021). The method behind the library was multiplex PCR. Sequencing was performed on an Illumina HiSeq 4000. To build TCR beta libraries, CDR3 regions were amplified by Arm-PCR using iRepertoire HTBI primers. Through fastp at Q25 and MiXCR, TCRdb rebuilt clones from the public reads, retaining in-frame beta chains. When rows share a CDR3 protein, they turn into one entry using the most common DNA and genes. The sample includes just over 600,000 distinct CDR3 sequences, with 16% observed a single time. The ten largest make up about 17% of the sample. The time point label corresponds to: newly diagnosed GD, antithyroid drugs for less than 3 months. For both TCR sequencing and RNA sequencing, RNA was extracted from PBMCs in TRIzol. These sequences were also reported in another study, on T cells in Graves' hyperthyroidism and ophthalmopathy.

This material consisted of peripheral blood mononuclear cells (PBMCs), taken at new diagnosis, from a patient treated with antithyroid drugs. These receptors came from a woman aged 30 to 39 with Graves disease. Donor details come from another sample of the same person, matched by shared clones.

This clonotype has ten or more counts. V and J are TRBV28 and TRBJ2-7, with D perhaps TRBD2 (6 bases). CDR3 size: 14 residues. With 1 base removed from V and 7 bases from J, the gap between germline ends came to 14 bases. Germline V gene data show CDR1 as MDHEN and CDR2 as SYDVKM. This chain's CDR3 is CASSLSAGGREQYF. The CDR3 nucleotides read TGTGCCAGCAGTTTATCAGCGGGCGGTAGGGAGCAGTACTTC.

Here the CDR3 DNA reads TGCAGTGCTAGTGGGGCCGTTGGGGCCGGGGAGCTGTTTTTT. Residues: CSASGAVGAGELFF. V usage is TRBV20-1 and J usage is TRBJ2-2, with D possibly matching TRBD1 (5 bases). V lost 3 bases to trimming and J lost 6 bases, with 14 bases between them. This CDR3 is built from 14 residues. Germline V gene data show CDR1 as DFQATT and CDR2 as SNEGSKA (reference sequence).

This clonotype was observed many times. The chain links TRBV3-1 to TRBJ1-1, with D possibly TRBD1 on 5 matching bases. The length of the CDR3 is 14 residues. V was pared by 6 bases and J by 0 bases, with 11 bases between. CDR1 is LGHDT and CDR2 is YNNKEL in the germline V gene (reference sequence). CDR3 nucleotides: TGTGCCAGCAGAAGGGGACTCATGAACACTGAAGCTTTCTTT. This encodes CASRRGLMNTEAFF.

This clonotype was observed at least ten times. The gene calls are TRBV12-3 or TRBV12-4 and TRBJ2-7; possibly TRBD1 for D (6 bases). The V end was cut by 6 bases, the J end by 0 bases, with 15 bases between. The CDR3 totals 15 residues. The CDR3, as DNA: TGTGCCAGCAGATCGAAAGGGGGTGGCTCCTACGAGCAGTACTTC. Protein product: CASRSKGGGSYEQYF.

Many counts were recorded for this clonotype. The genes are TRBV2 and TRBJ1-2, with 7 bases that match TRBD1. V gave up 6 bases and J gave up 2 bases; unmatched junction bases: 6. The CDR3 consists of 14 residues. Looked up from germline, CDR1 is SNHLY and CDR2 is FYNNEI. The CDR3 here is CASRGDSVNYGYTF. The CDR3 DNA reads as TGTGCCAGCAGGGGGGACAGCGTAAACTATGGCTACACCTTC.

The chain carries TRBV11-2 and TRBJ2-1, with 7 bases that match TRBD1. V lost 1 base to trimming and J lost 7 bases; unmatched junction nucleotides: 10. Germline V lookup: CDR1 SGHAT, CDR2 FQNNGV. This CDR3 has 16 amino acids. In DNA, the CDR3 is TGTGCCAGCAGCTTAGTCACAGGGGTATTCTATAATGAGCAGTTCTTC. Encoded protein: CASSLVTGVFYNEQFF.

This clonotype was counted ten times or more. The V call is TRBV12-3 or TRBV12-4, the J call TRBJ2-5; 7 bases map to TRBD1. The junction had 3 bases not matched to a gene; V was cut back by 5 bases and J by 3 bases. The CDR3 has 13 amino acids. CDR3 sequence reads: CASSLTGEETQYF. CDR3 nucleotides: TGTGCCAGCAGTCTTACAGGGGAAGAGACCCAGTACTTC.

This clonotype was seen just once. A much larger clonotype is one base distant, so this may be a read error. The chain carries TRBV6-1 and TRBJ2-3; TRBD2 matches 7 bases. This CDR3 is 14 amino acids long. Looked up from germline, CDR1 is MNHNS and CDR2 is SASEGT. CDR3 sequence: CAGRGTKLSDTRYF. The CDR3, as DNA: TGTGCCGGAAGAGGGACTAAGCTTTCCGATACGCGGTATTTT.

In its sample, this clonotype was seen many times. The DNA for the CDR3 is TGTGCCAGCAGCCTACACCCCCAAGCTAACACTGAAGCTTTCTTT. This encodes CASSLHPQANTEAFF. The V and J genes are TRBV7-9 and TRBJ1-1; D ambiguous. Trimming took off 5 bases at V and 2 bases at J, with 15 bases between the two ends. The CDR3 is 15 amino acids. Germline CDR1 is SEHNR and CDR2 is FQNEAQ (reference sequence).

The rearrangement joins TRBV13 to TRBJ2-1; TRBD2 matches at 8 bases. The CDR3 contains 15 residues. Losses at the gene ends were 1 base for V and 5 bases for J; bases not matched to a gene: 4. CDR1 is PRHDT, CDR2 FYEKMQ, per germline (reference sequence). The CDR3 DNA follows: TGTGCCAGCAGCTTAGCCTACGGGAGGGACAATGAGCAGTTCTTC. Translation: CASSLAYGRDNEQFF. The variable domain in full, with the rest retrieved from reference TRBV13 and TRBJ2-1, is AAGVIQSPRHLIKEKRETATLKCYPIPRHDTVYWYQQGPGQDPQFLISFYEKMQSDKGSIPDRFSAQQFSDYHSELNMSSLELGDSALYFCASSLAYGRDNEQFFGPGTRLTVL.

This clonotype occurred many times. This rearrangement joins TRBV20-1 to TRBJ2-1, with D hard to call. This CDR3 contains 15 residues. Trimming stripped 2 bases from V and 7 bases from J, with 18 bases between. CDR1 is DFQATT and CDR2 is SNEGSKA in the germline V gene (reference sequence). CDR3 coding DNA: TGCAGTGCTAGACGGCGGAACAAGGGATGGAATGAGCAGTTCTTC. Its translation: CSARRRNKGWNEQFF.

This clonotype was found a few times. This chain uses TRBV7-2 with TRBJ2-2; D gene uncertain. This CDR3 contains 15 residues. CDR1 and CDR2 from the germline V gene are SGHTA and FQGNSA. The ends were cut back, 3 bases at V and 4 bases at J, with 12 bases in the middle. CDR3 sequence (DNA): TGTGCCAGCAGCTTTGGCAACCAAGCCACCGGGGAGCTGTTTTTT. Translated: CASSFGNQATGELFF. The full variable domain, completed using reference TRBV7-2 and TRBJ2-2, is GAGVSQSPSNKVTEKGKDVELRCDPISGHTALYWYRQSLGQGLEFLIYFQGNSAPDKSGLPSDRFSAERTGGSVSTLTIQRTQQEDSAVYLCASSFGNQATGELFFGEGSRLTVL.

V and J are TRBV20-1 and TRBJ2-3; D unclear. The CDR3 has 14 residues. V was cut by 2 bases and J by 1 base, with 10 bases left in between. The V gene's germline CDR1 is DFQATT and CDR2 SNEGSKA (reference sequence). The CDR3 loop is CSARNSGGTDTQYF. CDR3 nucleotide sequence: TGCAGTGCTAGAAATTCTGGAGGCACAGATACGCAGTATTTT.

This clonotype occurred a few times. The chain carries TRBV6-2 or TRBV6-3 and TRBJ2-2; possibly TRBD2 for D (6 bases). The CDR3 is 16 amino acids. Germline V gives CDR1 MNHEY, CDR2 SVGEGT. The V and J ends lost 4 bases and 4 bases respectively, with 16 bases between them. This CDR3 reads CASSFLPGVGTGELFF. As DNA, the CDR3 is TGTGCCAGCAGTTTCTTACCGGGAGTCGGCACCGGGGAGCTGTTTTTT.

This rearrangement joins TRBV10-3 to TRBJ2-2, with D maybe TRBD2 (7 bases). Trimming took off 2 bases at V and 5 bases at J, with 12 bases between the two ends. Germline loops: CDR1 ENHRY, CDR2 SYGVKD. The CDR3 has 15 residues. This CDR3 is CAISERGAWTGELFF. For the CDR3, the DNA is TGTGCCATCAGTGAGCGGGGGGCTTGGACCGGGGAGCTGTTTTTT.

The V call is TRBV9, the J call TRBJ2-3; D is ambiguous. The CDR3 runs to 15 residues. Germline-derived CDR1 and CDR2 are SGDLS and YYNGEE. Trimming left V 2 bases short and J 3 bases short, with 13 bases between. CDR3 region: CASSVGGVGTDTQYF. For the CDR3, the DNA is TGTGCCAGCAGCGTGGGTGGGGTGGGGACAGATACGCAGTATTTT.

The chain couples TRBV5-5 to TRBJ2-1; 8 bases line up with TRBD2. The junction had 7 bases not matched to a gene; V was cut back by 4 bases and J by 1 base. The CDR3 consists of 16 residues. Germline CDR1 reads SGHKS; CDR2 reads YYEKEE (reference sequence). The CDR3 nucleotides read TGTGCCAGCAGCCCGCGGGGGGTTGCATCCTACAATGAGCAGTTCTTC. Protein sequence: CASSPRGVASYNEQFF.

This clonotype was picked up a small number of times. The chain couples TRBV5-1 to TRBJ2-1; TRBD1 or TRBD2 may be the D gene (7 bases each). The J call may be incorrect, as the DNA end agrees better with TRBJ2-4. The germline CDR1 and CDR2 sequences are SGHRS and YFSETQ. The CDR3 has 15 residues. CDR3 nucleotides: TGCGCCAGCAGCTCGACAGGGAGGGATGAAAACATTCAGTACTTC. Translated, it gives CASSSTGRDENIQYF.

This clonotype was counted many times. This chain uses TRBV2 with TRBJ2-1; 10 bases map to TRBD2. The CDR3 consists of 14 residues. Trimming cost V 6 bases and J 6 bases; bases outside gene matches: 5. Per the germline V gene, CDR1 is SNHLY and CDR2 is FYNNEI. CDR3 residues: CASRRLAGINEQFF. DNA of the CDR3: TGTGCCAGCAGGAGACTAGCGGGCATCAATGAGCAGTTCTTC. Full variable domain (rest looked up from reference TRBV2 and TRBJ2-1): EPEVTQTPSHQVTQMGQEVILRCVPISNHLYFYWYRQILGQKVEFLVSFYNNEISEKSEIFDDQFSVERPDGSNFTLKIRSTKLEDSAMYFCASRRLAGINEQFFGPGTRLTVL.

This clonotype was detected once. This may be a read error, as it is one base from a much larger clone. The chain recombines TRBV5-6 with TRBJ2-3, with a tentative D call TRBD2 (5 bases). The CDR3 extends over 15 amino acids. Germline values: CDR1 SGHDT, CDR2 YYEEEE. The CDR3 DNA reads as TGTGTCAGCAGCTCCAGGCGTAGCGACACAGATACGCAGTATTTT. As protein: CVSSSRRSDTDTQYF.

This clonotype was found a few times. The DNA for the CDR3 is TGTGCCAGCAGCGACTCGGAGGGGAGCTCCTATAATTCACCCCTCCACTTT. Its protein product is CASSDSEGSSYNSPLHF. The rearrangement joins TRBV6-5 to TRBJ1-6; weak D call: TRBD1 (5 bases). Germline V gene lookup returns CDR1 MNHEY and CDR2 SVGAGI. Trimming stripped 6 bases from V and 0 bases from J, with 15 bases between. This CDR3 comprises 17 residues.